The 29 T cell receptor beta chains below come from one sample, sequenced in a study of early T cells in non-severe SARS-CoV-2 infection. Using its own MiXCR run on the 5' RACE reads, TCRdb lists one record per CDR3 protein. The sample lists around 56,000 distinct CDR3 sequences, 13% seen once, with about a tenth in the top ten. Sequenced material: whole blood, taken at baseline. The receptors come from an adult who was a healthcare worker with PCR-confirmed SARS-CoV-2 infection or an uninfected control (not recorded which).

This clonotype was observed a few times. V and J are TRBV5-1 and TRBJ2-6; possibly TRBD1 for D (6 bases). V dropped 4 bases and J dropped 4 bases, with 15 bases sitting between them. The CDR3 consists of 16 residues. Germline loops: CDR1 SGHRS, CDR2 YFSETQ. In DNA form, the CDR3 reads TGCGCCAGCAGCCGGGATACAGGGCACGGGGCCAACGTCCTGACTTTC. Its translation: CASSRDTGHGANVLTF.

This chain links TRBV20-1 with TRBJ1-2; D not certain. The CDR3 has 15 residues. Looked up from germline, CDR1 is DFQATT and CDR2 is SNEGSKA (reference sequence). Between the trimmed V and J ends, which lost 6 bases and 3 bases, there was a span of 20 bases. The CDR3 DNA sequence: TGCAGTGCCGACACGAGCCATGGGCAGTACTATGGCTACACCTTC. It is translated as CSADTSHGQYYGYTF.

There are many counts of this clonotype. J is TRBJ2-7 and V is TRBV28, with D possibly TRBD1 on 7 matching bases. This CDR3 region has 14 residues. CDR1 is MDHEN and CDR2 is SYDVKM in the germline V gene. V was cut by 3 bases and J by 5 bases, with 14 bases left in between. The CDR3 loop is CASSLGQGGNEQYF. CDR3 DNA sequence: TGTGCCAGCAGTTTGGGGCAGGGGGGAAACGAGCAGTACTTC.

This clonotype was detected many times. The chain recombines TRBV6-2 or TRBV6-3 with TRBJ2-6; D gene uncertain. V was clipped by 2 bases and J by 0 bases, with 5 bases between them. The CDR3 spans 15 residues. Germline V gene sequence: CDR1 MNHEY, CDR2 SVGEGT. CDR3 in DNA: TGTGCCAGCAGTTACAGCCACTCTGGGGCCAACGTCCTGACTTTC. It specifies CASSYSHSGANVLTF.

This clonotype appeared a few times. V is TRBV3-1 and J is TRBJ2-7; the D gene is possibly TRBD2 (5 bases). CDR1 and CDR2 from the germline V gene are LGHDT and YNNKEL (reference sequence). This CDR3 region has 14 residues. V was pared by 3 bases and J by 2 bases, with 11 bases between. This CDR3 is CASSQRGHPYEQYF. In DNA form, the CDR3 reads TGTGCCAGCAGCCAGAGAGGGCACCCCTACGAGCAGTACTTC.

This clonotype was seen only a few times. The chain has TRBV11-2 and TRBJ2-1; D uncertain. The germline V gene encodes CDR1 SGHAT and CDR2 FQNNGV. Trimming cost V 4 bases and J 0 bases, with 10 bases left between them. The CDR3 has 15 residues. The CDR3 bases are TGTGCCAGCAGCTCCGACATCAGCTCCTACAATGAGCAGTTCTTC. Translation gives CASSSDISSYNEQFF.

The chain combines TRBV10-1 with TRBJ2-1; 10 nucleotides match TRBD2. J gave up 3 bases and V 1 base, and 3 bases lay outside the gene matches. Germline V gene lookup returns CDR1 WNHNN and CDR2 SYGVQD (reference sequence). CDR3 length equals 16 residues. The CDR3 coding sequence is TGCGCCAGCAGTGAGTTGGGGACTAGCGACTACAATGAGCAGTTCTTC. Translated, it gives CASSELGTSDYNEQFF.

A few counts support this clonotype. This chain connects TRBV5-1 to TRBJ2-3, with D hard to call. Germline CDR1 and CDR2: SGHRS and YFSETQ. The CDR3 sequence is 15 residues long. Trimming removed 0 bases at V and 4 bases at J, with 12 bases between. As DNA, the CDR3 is TGCGCCAGCAGCTTGGAAGTGCAGGCGGCAGATACGCAGTATTTT. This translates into CASSLEVQAADTQYF.

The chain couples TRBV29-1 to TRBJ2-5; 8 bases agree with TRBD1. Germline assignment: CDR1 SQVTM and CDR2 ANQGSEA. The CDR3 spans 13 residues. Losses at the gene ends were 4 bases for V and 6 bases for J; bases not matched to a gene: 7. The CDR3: CSVVGQGMKTQYF. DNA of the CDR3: TGCAGCGTTGTCGGACAGGGAATGAAGACCCAGTACTTC. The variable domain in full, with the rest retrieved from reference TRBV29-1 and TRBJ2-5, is SAVISQKPSRDICQRGTSLTIQCQVDSQVTMMFWYRQQPGQSLTLIATANQGSEATYESGFVIDKFPISRPNLTFSTLTVSNMSPEDSSIYLCSVVGQGMKTQYFGPGTRLLVL.

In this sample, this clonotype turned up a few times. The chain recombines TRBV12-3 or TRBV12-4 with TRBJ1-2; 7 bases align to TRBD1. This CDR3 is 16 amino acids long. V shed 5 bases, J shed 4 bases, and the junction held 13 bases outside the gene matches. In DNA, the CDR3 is TGTGCCAGCAGTCCCCGGACAGGCCCTCTGGGCTATGGCTACACCTTC. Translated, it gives CASSPRTGPLGYGYTF.

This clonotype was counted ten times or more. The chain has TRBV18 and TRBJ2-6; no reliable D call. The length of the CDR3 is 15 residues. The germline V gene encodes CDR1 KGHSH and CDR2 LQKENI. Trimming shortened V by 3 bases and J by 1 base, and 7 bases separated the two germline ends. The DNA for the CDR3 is TGTGCCAGCTCACCTTTAGGATCTGGGGCCAACGTCCTGACTTTC. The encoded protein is CASSPLGSGANVLTF.

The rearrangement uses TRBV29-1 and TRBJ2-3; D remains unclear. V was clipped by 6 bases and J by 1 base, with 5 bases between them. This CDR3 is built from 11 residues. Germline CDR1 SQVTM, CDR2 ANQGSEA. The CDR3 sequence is CSVVGTDTQYF. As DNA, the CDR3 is TGCAGCGTCGTCGGCACAGATACGCAGTATTTT.

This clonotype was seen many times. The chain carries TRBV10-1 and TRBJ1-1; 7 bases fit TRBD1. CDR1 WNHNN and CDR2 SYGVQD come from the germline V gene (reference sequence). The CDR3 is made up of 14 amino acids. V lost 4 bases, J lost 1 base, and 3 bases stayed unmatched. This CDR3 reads CASSAHRGNTEAFF. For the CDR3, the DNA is TGCGCCAGCAGTGCCCACAGGGGGAACACTGAAGCTTTCTTT.

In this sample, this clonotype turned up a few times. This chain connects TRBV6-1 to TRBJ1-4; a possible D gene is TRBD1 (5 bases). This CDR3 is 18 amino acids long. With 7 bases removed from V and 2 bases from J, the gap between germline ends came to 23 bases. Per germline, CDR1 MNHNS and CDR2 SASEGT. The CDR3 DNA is TGTGCCAGCAAAGGACTGGGGGATGGGGGTCCCACTAATGAAAAACTGTTTTTT. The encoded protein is CASKGLGDGGPTNEKLFF.

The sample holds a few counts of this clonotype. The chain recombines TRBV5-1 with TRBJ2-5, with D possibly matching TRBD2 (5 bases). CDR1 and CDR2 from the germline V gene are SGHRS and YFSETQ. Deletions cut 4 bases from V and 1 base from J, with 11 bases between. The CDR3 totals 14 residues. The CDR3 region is CASSVDGGQETQYF. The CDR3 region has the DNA TGCGCCAGCAGCGTCGACGGAGGCCAAGAGACCCAGTACTTC. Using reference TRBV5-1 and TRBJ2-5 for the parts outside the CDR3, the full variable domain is KAGVTQTPRYLIKTRGQQVTLSCSPISGHRSVSWYQQTPGQGLQFLFEYFSETQRNKGNFPGRFSGRQFSNSRSEMNVSTLELGDSALYLCASSVDGGQETQYFGPGTRLLVL.

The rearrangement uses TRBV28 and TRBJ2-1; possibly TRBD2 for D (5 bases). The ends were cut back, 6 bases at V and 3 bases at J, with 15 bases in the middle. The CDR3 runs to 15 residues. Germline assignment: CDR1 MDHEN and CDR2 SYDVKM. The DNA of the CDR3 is TGTGCCAGCAGATCCCGGACTCACTACTACAATGAGCAGTTCTTC. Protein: CASRSRTHYYNEQFF. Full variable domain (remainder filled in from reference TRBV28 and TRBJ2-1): DVKVTQSSRYLVKRTGEKVFLECVQDMDHENMFWYRQDPGLGLRLIYFSYDVKMKEKGDIPEGYSVSREKKERFSLILESASTNQTSMYLCASRSRTHYYNEQFFGPGTRLTVL.

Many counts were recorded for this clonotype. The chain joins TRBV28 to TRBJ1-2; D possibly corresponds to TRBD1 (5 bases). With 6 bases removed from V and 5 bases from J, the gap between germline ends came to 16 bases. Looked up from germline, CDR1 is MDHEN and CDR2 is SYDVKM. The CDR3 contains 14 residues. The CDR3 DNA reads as TGTGCCAGCAGCCCCGGTCTGGGGCCTTATGGCTACACCTTC. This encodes CASSPGLGPYGYTF.

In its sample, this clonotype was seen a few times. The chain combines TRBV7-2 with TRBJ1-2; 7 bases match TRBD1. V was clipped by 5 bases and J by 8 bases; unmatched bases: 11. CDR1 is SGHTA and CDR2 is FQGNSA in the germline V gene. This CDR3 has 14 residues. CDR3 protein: CASSRRDSGRGYTF. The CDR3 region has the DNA TGTGCCAGCAGCCGTCGGGACAGCGGGCGAGGCTACACCTTC.

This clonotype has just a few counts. The CDR3 nucleotides read TGTGCCAGCAGTTTAGAAGGGATAGCGAATCAGCCCCAGCATTTT. Its protein product is CASSLEGIANQPQHF. The chain is built from TRBV12-3 or TRBV12-4 and TRBJ1-5; the D is unclear. V lost 1 base to trimming and J lost 4 bases, with 11 bases between them. The CDR3 is 15 residues long.

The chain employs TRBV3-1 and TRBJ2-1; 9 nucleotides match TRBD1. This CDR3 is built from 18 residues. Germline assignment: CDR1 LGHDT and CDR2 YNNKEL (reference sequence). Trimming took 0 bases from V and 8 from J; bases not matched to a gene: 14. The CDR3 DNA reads TGTGCCAGCAGCCAAGATCAAGGGCGGGACAGGGATATGGATGAGCAGTTCTTC. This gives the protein CASSQDQGRDRDMDEQFF.

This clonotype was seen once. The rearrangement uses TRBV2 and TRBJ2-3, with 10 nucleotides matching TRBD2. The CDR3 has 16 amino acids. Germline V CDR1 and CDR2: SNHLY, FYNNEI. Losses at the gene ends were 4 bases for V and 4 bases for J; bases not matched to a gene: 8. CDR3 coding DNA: TGTGCCAGCAGTGTTACTAGCGGGGAGAGCTCAGATACGCAGTATTTT. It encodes CASSVTSGESSDTQYF.

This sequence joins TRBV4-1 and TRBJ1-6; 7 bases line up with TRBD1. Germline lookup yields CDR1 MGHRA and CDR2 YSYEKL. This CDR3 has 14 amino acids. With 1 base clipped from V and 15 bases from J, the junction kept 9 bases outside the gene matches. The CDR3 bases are TGCGCCAGCAGCCAAGTACCGGACAGGTCCCTCCTCCACTTT. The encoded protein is CASSQVPDRSLLHF.

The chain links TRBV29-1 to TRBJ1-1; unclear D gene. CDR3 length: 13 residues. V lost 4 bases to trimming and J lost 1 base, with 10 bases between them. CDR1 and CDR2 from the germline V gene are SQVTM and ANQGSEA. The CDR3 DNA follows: TGCAGCGTTGTGATTCGGCAGAACACTGAAGCTTTCTTT. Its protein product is CSVVIRQNTEAFF.

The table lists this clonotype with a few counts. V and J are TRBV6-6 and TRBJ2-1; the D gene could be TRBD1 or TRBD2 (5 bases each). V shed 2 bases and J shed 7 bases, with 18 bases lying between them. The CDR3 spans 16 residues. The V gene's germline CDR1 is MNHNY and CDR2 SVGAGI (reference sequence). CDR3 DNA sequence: TGTGCCAGCAGTTACAAAGAGGGCAGGGTAATAAATGAGCAGTTCTTC. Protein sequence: CASSYKEGRVINEQFF.

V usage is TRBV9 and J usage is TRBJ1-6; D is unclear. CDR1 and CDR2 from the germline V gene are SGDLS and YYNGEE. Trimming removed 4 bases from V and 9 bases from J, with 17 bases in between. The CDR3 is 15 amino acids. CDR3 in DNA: TGTGCCAGCAGCCCCGTGGCCGCTCAAATTTCACCCCTCCACTTT. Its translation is CASSPVAAQISPLHF.

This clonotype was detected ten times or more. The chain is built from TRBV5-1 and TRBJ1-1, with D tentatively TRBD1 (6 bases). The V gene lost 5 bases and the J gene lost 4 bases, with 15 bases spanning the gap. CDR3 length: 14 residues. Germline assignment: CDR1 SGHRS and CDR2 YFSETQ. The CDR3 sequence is CASSHSGEGTEAFF. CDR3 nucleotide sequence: TGCGCCAGCAGTCATTCAGGGGAAGGCACTGAAGCTTTCTTT.

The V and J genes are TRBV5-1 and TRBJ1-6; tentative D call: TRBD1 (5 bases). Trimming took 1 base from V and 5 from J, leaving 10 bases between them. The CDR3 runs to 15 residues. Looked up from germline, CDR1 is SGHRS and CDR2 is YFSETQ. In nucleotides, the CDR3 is TGCGCCAGCAGCTTGAAGCGGGGGGATAATTCACCCCTCCACTTT. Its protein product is CASSLKRGDNSPLHF.

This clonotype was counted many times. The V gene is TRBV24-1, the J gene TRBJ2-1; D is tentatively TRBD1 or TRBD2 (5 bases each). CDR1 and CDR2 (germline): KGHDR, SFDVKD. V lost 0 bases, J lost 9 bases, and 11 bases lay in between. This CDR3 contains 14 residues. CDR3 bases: TGTGCCACCAGTGATTTGGGGACCGAGCTTGAGCAGTTCTTC. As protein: CATSDLGTELEQFF.

The CDR3 reads CASSSFDVEGSNQPQHF. CDR3 coding DNA: TGTGCCAGCAGCTCCTTTGACGTAGAGGGCAGCAATCAGCCCCAGCATTTT. This sequence joins TRBV11-2 and TRBJ1-5; D gene unclear. The CDR3 sequence is 17 residues long. Trimming shortened V by 4 bases and J by 1 base, and 17 bases separated the two germline ends. The germline V gene has CDR1 SGHAT and CDR2 FQNNGV.